These 8 T cell receptor beta chains were sequenced from one sample in a study of T cell responses to AZD1222 COVID-19 vaccine. Libraries were prepared by immunoSEQ multiplex PCR; TCRdb keeps only in-frame clonotypes and omits some of them. The table shows about 97,000 clones, with 85% to 90% occurring only once. The source was peripheral blood, collected on day 0 of AZD1222 vaccination. The receptor set was obtained from an adult in good health.

Notes on this clone: This sample includes further DNA sequences coding for the same CDR3. The chain couples TRBV28 to TRBJ1-1; no clear D. Trimming left V 4 bases short and J 1 base short, with 4 bases between. This CDR3 has 12 residues. Germline V lookup: CDR1 MDHEN, CDR2 SYDVKM. CDR3 DNA: TGTGCCAGCAGTTCTGGGAACACTGAAGCTTTCTTT. It is translated as CASSSGNTEAFF.

This chain uses TRBV10-2 with TRBJ2-1; 14 bases match TRBD2. Germline-derived CDR1 and CDR2 are WSHSY and SAAADI. J lost 13 bases, V lost 0 bases, and 5 bases had no gene match. The CDR3 sequence is 15 residues long. In nucleotides, the CDR3 is TGCGCCAGCAGTGAGTCTGGGACTAGCGGGAGAAGACAGTTCTTC. This codes for CASSESGTSGRRQFF.

The chain joins TRBV9 to TRBJ2-7, with unresolved D. The CDR3 is 13 residues long. Trimming removed 4 bases from V and 3 bases from J, with 11 bases in between. Per the germline V gene, CDR1 is SGDLS and CDR2 is YYNGEE. This CDR3 is CASSSDNYYEQYF. CDR3 DNA: TGTGCCAGCAGCTCCGACAACTACTACGAGCAGTACTTC.

The chain employs TRBV24-1 and TRBJ2-2; D is unclear. CDR3 length equals 12 residues. Germline V gene sequence: CDR1 KGHDR, CDR2 SFDVKD. V was pared by 9 bases and J by 2 bases, with 6 bases between. CDR3 DNA sequence: TGTGCCACCGGAAGTAACACCGGGGAGCTGTTTTTT. This gives the protein CATGSNTGELFF.

This clone was found a few times. The chain carries TRBV20-1 and TRBJ2-7; D is perhaps TRBD2 (5 bases). This CDR3 is built from 15 residues. V was shortened by 3 bases and J by 3 bases, with 18 bases between the two germline ends. CDR1 is DFQATT, CDR2 SNEGSKA, per germline (reference sequence). CDR3 bases: TGCAGTGCTAGTCACCCCAAACACGGGGTCTACGAGCAGTACTTC. Translated: CSASHPKHGVYEQYF.

The rearrangement joins TRBV7-3 to TRBJ2-2; the D is unclear. This CDR3 has 12 amino acids. Trimming pared 4 bases from V and 5 bases from J, leaving 5 bases between. Germline V gene lookup returns CDR1 SGHTA and CDR2 FQGTGA. Here the CDR3 DNA reads TGTGCCAGCAGCTACGGGACCGGGGAGCTGTTTTTT. It specifies CASSYGTGELFF.

V is TRBV11-2 and J is TRBJ1-6, with TRBD1 matching over 10 bases. Trimming took 7 bases from V and 8 from J; bases not matched to a gene: 2. Germline V gene data show CDR1 as SGHAT and CDR2 as FQNNGV. CDR3 length equals 13 residues. Here the CDR3 reads CASKGQGDSPLHF. The CDR3 bases are TGTGCCAGCAAAGGACAGGGGGATTCACCCCTCCACTTT.

J is TRBJ2-5 and V is TRBV10-3; D tentatively reads TRBD1 or TRBD2 (7 bases each). The CDR3 totals 13 residues. V shed 10 bases and J shed 5 bases, with 17 bases lying between them. Germline CDR1 and CDR2: ENHRY and SYGVKD. The DNA of the CDR3 is TGTGCCACCCAGGGGGGGAGTTCGGAGACCCAGTACTTC. It specifies CATQGGSSETQYF.